This record looks at one T cell receptor beta chain sequence and its context. V lost 2 bases to trimming and J lost 1 base; unmatched junction nucleotides: 0. The germline gives CDR1 ENHRY, CDR2 SYGVKD. This CDR3 has 15 amino acids. This record comes from a study of cytotoxic CD8 clonotypes in ibrutinib-treated CLL. Assay: immunoSEQ multiplex PCR; the TCRdb copy retains only in-frame clones and omits some. The sample consists of around 140,000 clones, 77% of them appearing once. The starting material was PBMCs, obtained after 12 months of ibrutinib treatment. The sequence came from a human donor with chronic lymphocytic leukemia. The rearrangement links TRBV10-3 to TRBJ1-3; 9 positions agree with TRBD1. The CDR3 reads CAISEGTGSGNTIYF. The CDR3 DNA reads TGTGCCATCAGTGAGGGGACAGGGTCTGGAAACACCATATATTTT.